The subject of this entry is one T cell receptor beta chain. Its target is not known. The entry originates in a study of molecular identifiers for immune sequencing clone quantification. Across the whole study: RNA from about 20,000 or 100,000 naive CD8 cells was split five ways in replicates, with four sequenced. Study results and caveats: Clone sizes that are highly expanded could be underestimated when identical TCR molecules share a barcode. Clones of above 20 RNA copies carried over 98% of effector molecules; in naive cells they carried under 1%.

Germline V gene lookup returns CDR1 LGHNA and CDR2 YSLEER. Trimming took off 4 bases at V and 6 bases at J, with 15 bases between the two ends. The CDR3 consists of 15 residues. Using 10%, 30% or 50% RNA, naive CD8 libraries were derived from roughly 18,000 to 920,000 sorted cells. One entry per CDR3 protein results from TCRdb running MiXCR on the PCR reads. Among some 89,000 distinct CDR3 sequences listed, roughly 26% were seen once. The source of this sequence is a human donor in good health. Some libraries in this study had Jurkat cell RNA spiked in. The chain has TRBV4-3 and TRBJ2-2, with D possibly TRBD1 on 6 matching bases. The sequenced sample consisted of naive CD8+ T cells from blood, with Jurkat cell RNA spiked in. Subset in this sample: FACS-sorted CD8+CD4-CCR7+CD45RA+ naive T cells. The CDR3 region has the DNA TGCGCCAGCAGCCTATGGCACAGGGTCCCCGGGGAGCTGTTTTTT. This gives the protein CASSLWHRVPGELFF.